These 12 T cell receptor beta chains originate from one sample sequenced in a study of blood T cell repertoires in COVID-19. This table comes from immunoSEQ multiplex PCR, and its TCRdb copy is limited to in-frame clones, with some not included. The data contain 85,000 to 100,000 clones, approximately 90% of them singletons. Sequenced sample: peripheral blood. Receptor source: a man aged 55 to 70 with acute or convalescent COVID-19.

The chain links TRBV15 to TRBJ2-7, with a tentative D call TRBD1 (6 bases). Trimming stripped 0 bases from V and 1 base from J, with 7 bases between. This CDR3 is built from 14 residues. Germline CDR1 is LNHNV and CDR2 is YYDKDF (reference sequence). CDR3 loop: CATSRDRGSYEQYF. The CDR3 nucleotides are TGTGCCACCAGCAGAGATAGGGGGTCCTACGAGCAGTACTTC.

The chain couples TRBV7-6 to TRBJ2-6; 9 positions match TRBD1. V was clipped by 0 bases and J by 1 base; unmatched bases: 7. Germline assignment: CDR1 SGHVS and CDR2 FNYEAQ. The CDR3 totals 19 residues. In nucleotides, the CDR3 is TGTGCCAGCAGCTTAGCCCCCGGGACAGGGATTTCTGGGGCCAACGTCCTGACTTTC. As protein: CASSLAPGTGISGANVLTF.

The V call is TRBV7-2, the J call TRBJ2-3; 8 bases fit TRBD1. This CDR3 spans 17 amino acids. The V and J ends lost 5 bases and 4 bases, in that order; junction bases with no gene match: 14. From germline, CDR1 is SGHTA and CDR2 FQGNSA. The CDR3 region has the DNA TGTGCCAGCAGCCTCACTTCAGGGGGCCTGGGGGCAGATACGCAGTATTTT. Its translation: CASSLTSGGLGADTQYF.

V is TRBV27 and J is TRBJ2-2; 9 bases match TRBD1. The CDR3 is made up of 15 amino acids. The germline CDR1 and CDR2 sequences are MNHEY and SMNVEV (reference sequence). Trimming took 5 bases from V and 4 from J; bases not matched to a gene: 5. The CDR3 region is CASSRDRGSTGELFF. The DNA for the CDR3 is TGTGCCAGCAGTCGAGACAGGGGGAGCACCGGGGAGCTGTTTTTT.

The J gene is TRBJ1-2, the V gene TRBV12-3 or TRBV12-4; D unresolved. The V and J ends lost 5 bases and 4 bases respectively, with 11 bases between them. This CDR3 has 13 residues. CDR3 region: CASSHQELYGYTF. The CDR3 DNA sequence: TGTGCCAGCAGTCATCAGGAACTCTATGGCTACACCTTC.

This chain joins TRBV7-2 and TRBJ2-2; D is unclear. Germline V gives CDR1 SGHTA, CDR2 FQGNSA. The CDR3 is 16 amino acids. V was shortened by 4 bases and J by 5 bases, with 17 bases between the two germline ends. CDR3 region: CASSSEPASPTGELFF. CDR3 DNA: TGTGCCAGCAGCTCAGAACCCGCATCCCCAACCGGGGAGCTGTTTTTT. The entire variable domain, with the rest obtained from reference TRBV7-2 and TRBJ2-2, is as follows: GAGVSQSPSNKVTEKGKDVELRCDPISGHTALYWYRQSLGQGLEFLIYFQGNSAPDKSGLPSDRFSAERTGGSVSTLTIQRTQQEDSAVYLCASSSEPASPTGELFFGEGSRLTVL.

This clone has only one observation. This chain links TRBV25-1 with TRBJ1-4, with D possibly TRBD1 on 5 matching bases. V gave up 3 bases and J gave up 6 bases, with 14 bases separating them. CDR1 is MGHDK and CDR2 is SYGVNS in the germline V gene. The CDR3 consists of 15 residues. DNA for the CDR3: TGTGCCAGCAGTGACCCCAGGGAGGTACATGAAAAACTGTTTTTT. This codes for CASSDPREVHEKLFF.

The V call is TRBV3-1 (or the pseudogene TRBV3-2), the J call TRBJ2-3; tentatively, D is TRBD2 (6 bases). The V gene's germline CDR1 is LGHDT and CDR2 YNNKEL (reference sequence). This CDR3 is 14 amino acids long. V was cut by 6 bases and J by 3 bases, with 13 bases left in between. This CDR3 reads CASSLRDSTDTQYF. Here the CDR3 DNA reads TGTGCCAGCAGTCTTCGGGACTCAACAGATACGCAGTATTTT.

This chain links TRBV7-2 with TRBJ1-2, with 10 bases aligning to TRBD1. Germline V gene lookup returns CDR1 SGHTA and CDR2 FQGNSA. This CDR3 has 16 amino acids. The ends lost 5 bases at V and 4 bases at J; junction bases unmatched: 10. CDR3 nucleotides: TGTGCCAGCAGCCCCTCCCATGACAGGGGGCCCTATGGCTACACCTTC. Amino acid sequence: CASSPSHDRGPYGYTF.

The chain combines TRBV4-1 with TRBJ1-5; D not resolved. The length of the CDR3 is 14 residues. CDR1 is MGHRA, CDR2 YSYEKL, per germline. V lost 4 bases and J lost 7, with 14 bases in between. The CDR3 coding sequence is TGCGCCAGCAGCCGAGTCGGGGAAAGGCAGCCCCAGCATTTT. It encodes CASSRVGERQPQHF.

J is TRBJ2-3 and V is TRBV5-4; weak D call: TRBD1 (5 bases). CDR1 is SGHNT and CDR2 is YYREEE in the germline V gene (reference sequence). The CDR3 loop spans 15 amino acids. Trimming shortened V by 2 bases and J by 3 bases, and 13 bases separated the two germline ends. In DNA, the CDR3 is TGTGCCAGCAGCTTACAGGCCCCGAGGACAGATACGCAGTATTTT. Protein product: CASSLQAPRTDTQYF.

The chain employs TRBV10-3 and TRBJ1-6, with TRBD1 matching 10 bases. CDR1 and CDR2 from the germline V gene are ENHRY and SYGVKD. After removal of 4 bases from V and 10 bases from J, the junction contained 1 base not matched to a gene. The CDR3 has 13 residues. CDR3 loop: CAISGDRGSPLHF. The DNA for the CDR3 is TGTGCCATCAGTGGGGACAGGGGATCACCCCTCCACTTT.